This TCR beta chain was profiled in a study of CD4 T cells in relation to SARS-CoV-2 and coronaviruses. This CDR3 contains 13 residues. Per the germline V gene, CDR1 is WNHNN and CDR2 is SYGVQD (reference sequence). V was clipped by 7 bases and J by 5 bases, with 14 bases between them. Comment on this clone: As yet, its antigen is unknown.

Before the COVID-19 pandemic, during about 2011-2019, CD4+ T cells were taken from unexposed donors. CD4+ T cells were isolated from the cells after 10 days of culture. PBMCs were plated at fewer than 2.5 million per well in IL-2-containing medium. Produced via immunoSEQ multiplex PCR; TCRdb's table is partial and in-frame only. In the table there are under 20,000 clones, approximately 81% of which are singletons. This chain links TRBV10-1 with TRBJ1-2; D is ambiguous. The specimen was CD4+ T cells from PBMCs, cultured in vitro. The sequence came from a human donor in good health. This chain's CDR3 is CASTKRGSYGYTF. The CDR3 coding sequence is TGCGCCAGCACCAAGCGAGGGTCTTATGGCTACACCTTC.